Shown below are 19 T cell receptor beta chains from a single sample sequenced in a study of cytotoxic CD8 clonotypes in ibrutinib-treated CLL. Assay: immunoSEQ multiplex PCR; the TCRdb copy retains only in-frame clones and omits some. The table lists about 140,000 clones, 65% to 85% of them singletons. Sequencing was performed on PBMCs, taken after 36 months of ibrutinib treatment. Receptor source: a human donor with chronic lymphocytic leukemia.

This sequence joins TRBV6-5 and TRBJ2-5; no clear D gene. This CDR3 has 14 residues. Germline CDR1 MNHEY, CDR2 SVGAGI. The V and J ends lost 4 bases and 1 base respectively, with 10 bases between them. CDR3 DNA sequence: TGTGCCAGCAGTTGCAGCGACTTCCAAGAGACCCAGTACTTC. Translated: CASSCSDFQETQYF.

This rearrangement joins TRBV15 to TRBJ2-3, with a tentative D call TRBD2 (6 bases). The CDR3 spans 13 residues. Per the germline V gene, CDR1 is LNHNV and CDR2 is YYDKDF (reference sequence). V lost 5 bases and J lost 5, with 11 bases in between. The CDR3 sequence is CATSRGVKDTQYF. The DNA of the CDR3 is TGTGCCACCAGCCGCGGGGTAAAAGATACGCAGTATTTT. Full variable domain (outside the CDR3, taken from reference TRBV15 and TRBJ2-3): DAMVIQNPRYQVTQFGKPVTLSCSQTLNHNVMYWYQQKSSQAPKLLFHYYDKDFNNEADTPDNFQSRRPNTSFCFLDIRSPGLGDTAMYLCATSRGVKDTQYFGPGTRLTVL.

This clone has just one count. The chain is built from TRBV4-1 and TRBJ2-5; D might be TRBD2 (7 bases). From germline, CDR1 is MGHRA and CDR2 YSYEKL. Deletions cut 2 bases from V and 2 bases from J, with 15 bases between. The CDR3 loop spans 16 amino acids. The DNA for the CDR3 is TGCGCCAGCAGCCAAAACGGGGGGCAGATTCAAGAGACCCAGTACTTC. Protein sequence: CASSQNGGQIQETQYF.

The rearrangement joins TRBV5-1 to TRBJ2-7; tentatively, D is TRBD1 (5 bases). Germline V lookup: CDR1 SGHRS, CDR2 YFSETQ. Trimming shortened V by 4 bases and J by 4 bases, and 9 bases separated the two germline ends. The CDR3 is 12 residues long. The CDR3 DNA follows: TGCGCCAGCAGCCCCCCAGGGTACGAGCAGTACTTC. This sequence encodes CASSPPGYEQYF.

The chain recombines TRBV27 with TRBJ1-1, with 7 positions matching TRBD1. CDR1 and CDR2 (germline): MNHEY, SMNVEV (reference sequence). The CDR3 runs 14 residues. After removal of 8 bases from V and 4 bases from J, the junction contained 10 bases not matched to a gene. This CDR3 is CASGPTGRSTEAFF. CDR3 in DNA: TGTGCCAGCGGCCCGACAGGGAGGTCCACTGAAGCTTTCTTT.

The chain employs TRBV5-1 and TRBJ1-1; D may be TRBD1 (5 bases). Germline CDR1 reads SGHRS; CDR2 reads YFSETQ. V lost 1 base and J 1 base, leaving 11 bases between the germline ends. This CDR3 has 15 residues. As DNA, the CDR3 is TGCGCCAGCAGCTTGTCCGACAGACGGAACACTGAAGCTTTCTTT. Amino acid sequence: CASSLSDRRNTEAFF.

The chain recombines TRBV5-1 with TRBJ2-7, with 7 positions matching TRBD2. The CDR3 is 14 amino acids. With V trimmed by 0 bases and J by 2 bases, 2 bases remained unmatched. CDR1 and CDR2 (germline): SGHRS, YFSETQ. CDR3 coding DNA: TGCGCCAGCAGCTTGGGCGGGAGTCCCTACGAGCAGTACTTC. It is translated as CASSLGGSPYEQYF.

The chain uses TRBV7-9 and TRBJ1-1, with 10 bases aligning to TRBD1. Germline V gene data show CDR1 as SEHNR and CDR2 as FQNEAQ (reference sequence). CDR3 size: 17 residues. Trimming cost V 5 bases and J 0 bases; bases outside gene matches: 9. CDR3 sequence reads: CASSPGQGVGLNTEAFF. CDR3 sequence (DNA): TGTGCCAGCAGCCCCGGACAGGGGGTTGGGTTGAACACTGAAGCTTTCTTT.

This clone came up once. The gene calls are TRBV2 and TRBJ1-6; 9 bases are a match to TRBD1. Germline loops: CDR1 SNHLY, CDR2 FYNNEI. With 5 bases clipped from V and 9 bases from J, the junction kept 2 bases outside the gene matches. This CDR3 has 13 amino acids. CDR3 sequence: CASSTGGSSPLHF. CDR3 in DNA: TGTGCCAGCAGTACAGGGGGCAGTTCACCCCTCCACTTT.

The J gene is TRBJ1-2, the V gene TRBV5-1; a weak D match, TRBD1 (6 bases). CDR3 length: 14 residues. Trimming removed 4 bases from V and 0 bases from J, with 10 bases in between. Germline V gene lookup returns CDR1 SGHRS and CDR2 YFSETQ. The CDR3 loop reads CASSMDSPNYGYTF. The CDR3 coding sequence is TGCGCCAGCAGCATGGACAGCCCTAACTATGGCTACACCTTC. Filled out from reference TRBV5-1 and TRBJ1-2, the complete variable domain reads KAGVTQTPRYLIKTRGQQVTLSCSPISGHRSVSWYQQTPGQGLQFLFEYFSETQRNKGNFPGRFSGRQFSNSRSEMNVSTLELGDSALYLCASSMDSPNYGYTFGSGTRLTVV.

The rearrangement joins TRBV2 to TRBJ2-7, with TRBD1 matching over 8 bases. CDR3 length: 14 amino acids. The germline CDR1 and CDR2 sequences are SNHLY and FYNNEI. V shed 7 bases, J shed 5 bases, and the junction held 10 bases outside the gene matches. The CDR3 DNA reads as TGTGCCAGCATAAGTAGGACAGGGCGCCACGAGCAGTACTTC. Its protein is CASISRTGRHEQYF.

The rearrangement links TRBV6-6 to TRBJ1-4; D may be TRBD1 (5 bases). Germline loops: CDR1 MNHNY, CDR2 SVGAGI (reference sequence). Deletions cut 2 bases from V and 11 bases from J, with 21 bases between. The CDR3 has 16 amino acids. CDR3 DNA: TGTGCCAGCAGTTACCCCGGGCAGGGAATGCCGGTGAAACTGTTTTTT. This encodes CASSYPGQGMPVKLFF.

This sequence joins TRBV28 and TRBJ2-2; no firm D call. The CDR3 is made up of 14 amino acids. Germline CDR1 and CDR2: MDHEN and SYDVKM. Trimming left V 6 bases short and J 2 bases short, with 10 bases between. CDR3 protein: CASSHTLNTGELFF. CDR3 DNA sequence: TGTGCCAGCAGCCATACCCTAAACACCGGGGAGCTGTTTTTT.

The chain recombines TRBV7-9 with TRBJ1-2; maybe TRBD1 (5 bases). V was pared by 2 bases and J by 7 bases, with 8 bases between. The V gene's germline CDR1 is SEHNR and CDR2 FQNEAQ (reference sequence). The CDR3 totals 12 residues. CDR3: CASSLRQGGYTF. CDR3 nucleotide sequence: TGTGCCAGCAGCTTACGCCAGGGTGGCTACACCTTC. The full variable domain, completed using reference TRBV7-9 and TRBJ1-2, is DTGVSQNPRHKITKRGQNVTFRCDPISEHNRLYWYRQTLGQGPEFLTYFQNEAQLEKSRLLSDRFSAERPKGSFSTLEIQRTEQGDSAMYLCASSLRQGGYTFGSGTRLTVV.

The V and J genes are TRBV7-9 and TRBJ1-1; D ambiguous. CDR3 size: 13 residues. In germline, CDR1 is SEHNR, CDR2 FQNEAQ (reference sequence). V was pared by 1 base and J by 4 bases, with 7 bases between. CDR3 bases: TGTGCCAGCAGCTTAGACGTCGTCACTGAAGCTTTCTTT. This sequence encodes CASSLDVVTEAFF.

The chain recombines TRBV18 with TRBJ2-3; a weak D match, TRBD1 (5 bases). Trimming removed 0 bases at V and 6 bases at J, with 16 bases between. From germline, CDR1 is KGHSH and CDR2 LQKENI. This CDR3 is built from 16 residues. CDR3 region: CASSPPKGSKKDTQYF. In nucleotides, the CDR3 is TGTGCCAGCTCACCACCCAAGGGGTCGAAGAAGGATACGCAGTATTTT.

This chain uses TRBV10-1 with TRBJ2-3, with a weak D call TRBD2 (6 bases). Germline V gives CDR1 WNHNN, CDR2 SYGVQD (reference sequence). V was clipped by 6 bases and J by 4 bases, with 14 bases between them. This CDR3 region has 14 residues. The CDR3 loop reads CASRGTAMSDTQYF. The CDR3 nucleotides are TGCGCCAGCAGGGGGACTGCAATGTCAGATACGCAGTATTTT.

The chain combines TRBV7-2 with TRBJ2-7, with D perhaps TRBD1 (6 bases). The CDR3 runs to 14 residues. Germline assignment: CDR1 SGHTA and CDR2 FQGNSA. V was clipped by 0 bases and J by 6 bases, with 12 bases between them. CDR3 loop: CASSLAGALREQYF. The DNA of the CDR3 is TGTGCCAGCAGCTTAGCGGGGGCCCTTCGCGAGCAGTACTTC.

The V and J genes are TRBV6-5 and TRBJ2-3; D is possibly TRBD1 (5 bases). Germline CDR1 and CDR2: MNHEY and SVGAGI. Trimming shortened V by 10 bases and J by 0 bases, and 14 bases separated the two germline ends. CDR3 length: 14 amino acids. The DNA for the CDR3 is TGTGCCACCCGACCCCAGGGTAGCACAGATACGCAGTATTTT. Amino acids: CATRPQGSTDTQYF.